These 14 T cell receptor beta chains came from one sample sequenced in a study of T-cell memory formation after mild COVID-19. TCRdb fed the 5' RACE reads into MiXCR, producing one record per CDR3 protein. The data show roughly 160,000 distinct CDR3 sequences, with around 13% seen just once and 3% to 4% held by the top ten. The specimen sequenced was PBMCs or a T cell subset sorted from them (not recorded which). The receptors originated from a young man who had mild COVID-19 (a few samples of this study predate the infection). Cell type and time point are not known.

This clonotype appeared many times. The rearrangement links TRBV7-9 to TRBJ2-3; TRBD2 matches at 13 bases. The V and J ends lost 2 bases and 1 base, in that order; junction bases with no gene match: 3. CDR1 is SEHNR, CDR2 FQNEAQ, per germline (reference sequence). This CDR3 contains 17 residues. The chain's CDR3 is CASSLRLAGGRTDTQYF. The CDR3 DNA sequence: TGTGCCAGCAGCTTAAGACTAGCGGGGGGTCGCACAGATACGCAGTATTTT.

V gene TRBV20-1 combines with J gene TRBJ2-1; 8 bases match TRBD1. The CDR3 totals 13 residues. V trimming: 6 bases; J trimming: 5 bases; junction bases outside the gene matches: 6. The germline V gene encodes CDR1 DFQATT and CDR2 SNEGSKA (reference sequence). Written as DNA, the CDR3 is TGCAGTGCCACAGAGGACAGGGACAATGAGCAGTTCTTC. Its translation is CSATEDRDNEQFF.

There are many counts of this clonotype. The chain couples TRBV6-6 to TRBJ2-1; D is possibly TRBD2 (6 bases). Germline CDR1 MNHNY, CDR2 SVGAGI (reference sequence). With 8 bases removed from V and 7 bases from J, the gap between germline ends came to 9 bases. CDR3 size: 11 residues. Here the CDR3 reads CASGRINEQFF. In nucleotides, the CDR3 is TGTGCCAGCGGGAGGATAAATGAGCAGTTCTTC.

The V gene is TRBV5-1, the J gene TRBJ2-1, with D uncertain. V was trimmed by 0 bases and J by 7 bases, leaving 8 bases between them. CDR1 SGHRS and CDR2 YFSETQ come from the germline V gene. CDR3 length: 13 residues. DNA for the CDR3: TGCGCCAGCAGCTTGGGGTGGCAGAATGAGCAGTTCTTC. It specifies CASSLGWQNEQFF.

The table lists this clonotype with a few counts. This rearrangement joins TRBV5-5 to TRBJ1-3; perhaps TRBD1 as D (6 bases). The CDR3 is 16 amino acids. Deletions cut 2 bases from V and 0 bases from J, with 12 bases between. From germline, CDR1 is SGHKS and CDR2 YYEKEE (reference sequence). CDR3 sequence (DNA): TGTGCCAGCAGCTTCGGGGGGCAGAGCTCTGGAAACACCATATATTTT. Amino acids: CASSFGGQSSGNTIYF.

The chain uses TRBV6-2 or TRBV6-3 and TRBJ2-4; 7 bases match TRBD1. Trimming at V came to 2 bases and at J to 1 base, leaving 5 bases not matched to a gene. The germline V gene has CDR1 MNHEY and CDR2 SVGEGT. This CDR3 is built from 16 residues. The CDR3 DNA reads as TGTGCCAGCAGTTACCAACTGGGACAGGCCAAAAACATTCAGTACTTC. It specifies CASSYQLGQAKNIQYF.

This clonotype was recorded a few times. The chain couples TRBV20-1 to TRBJ2-3, with TRBD2 matching over 11 bases. Germline trimming cut 0 bases from V and 1 base from J; bases unmatched to any gene: 6. This CDR3 region has 17 residues. CDR1 is DFQATT and CDR2 is SNEGSKA in the germline V gene (reference sequence). The CDR3 region has the DNA TGCAGTGCTAGAGATCCCCTAGCGGGGGGCCGCACAGATACGCAGTATTTT. Its translation: CSARDPLAGGRTDTQYF.

This clonotype has just one count. This chain joins TRBV14 and TRBJ2-3, with D maybe TRBD1 (5 bases). This CDR3 has 13 amino acids. Looked up from germline, CDR1 is SGHDN and CDR2 is FVKESK. V dropped 4 bases and J dropped 9 bases, with 14 bases sitting between them. CDR3 in amino acids: CASSPSGIGTQYF. The CDR3, as DNA: TGTGCCAGCAGCCCATCAGGGATTGGGACGCAGTATTTT. The full variable domain, with the rest looked up from reference TRBV14 and TRBJ2-3, is EAGVTQFPSHSVIEKGQTVTLRCDPISGHDNLYWYRRVMGKEIKFLLHFVKESKQDESGMPNNRFLAERTGGTYSTLKVQPAELEDSGVYFCASSPSGIGTQYFGPGTRLTVL.

This clonotype was recorded a few times. The chain couples TRBV15 to TRBJ1-3; D unresolved. The CDR3 runs 15 residues. The V gene lost 0 bases and the J gene lost 1 base, with 7 bases spanning the gap. The germline V gene encodes CDR1 LNHNV and CDR2 YYDKDF (reference sequence). The CDR3 DNA sequence: TGTGCCACCAGCAGAGAAGGAGTATCTGGAAACACCATATATTTT. Translating gives CATSREGVSGNTIYF.

V is TRBV12-3 or TRBV12-4 and J is TRBJ1-1; no firm D call. The V end lost 3 bases, the J end lost 6 bases, and 20 bases lay between the germline ends. The CDR3 sequence is 16 residues long. The CDR3 region is CASSLQGMAPKSEAFF. The CDR3 nucleotides read TGTGCCAGCAGTTTGCAAGGAATGGCTCCCAAGTCTGAAGCTTTCTTT.

A few counts support this clonotype. V usage is TRBV5-1 and J usage is TRBJ1-1, with 9 bases lining up with TRBD1. CDR1 is SGHRS, CDR2 YFSETQ, per germline. J lost 5 bases, V lost 4 bases, and 6 bases had no gene match. The length of the CDR3 is 14 residues. The CDR3 DNA reads as TGCGCCAGCAGCCTGGGACAGGGAAGGACTGAAGCTTTCTTT. It codes for CASSLGQGRTEAFF.

This chain connects TRBV19 to TRBJ1-2, with D possibly being TRBD1 (5 bases). V was trimmed by 11 bases and J by 1 base, leaving 23 bases between them. Germline V gene sequence: CDR1 LNHDA, CDR2 SQIVND (reference sequence). This CDR3 has 16 amino acids. CDR3 protein: CAGRRSGAGVNYGYTF. CDR3 coding DNA: TGTGCCGGAAGGAGATCCGGGGCAGGCGTTAACTATGGCTACACCTTC. The full variable domain, with the rest looked up from reference TRBV19 and TRBJ1-2, is DGGITQSPKYLFRKEGQNVTLSCEQNLNHDAMYWYRQDPGQGLRLIYYSQIVNDFQKGDIAEGYSVSREKKESFPLTVTSAQKNPTAFYLCAGRRSGAGVNYGYTFGSGTRLTVV.

Note on this clonotype: This could be a read error, since a much larger clone is one nucleotide away. The chain employs TRBV4-1 and TRBJ2-1, with 8 bases identical to TRBD2. Germline V gives CDR1 MGHRA, CDR2 YSYEKL. V trimming: 4 bases; J trimming: 6 bases; junction bases outside the gene matches: 11. This CDR3 has 16 residues. The CDR3 nucleotides read TGCGCCAGCAGCCCAACGGGGACTAGAGGGTCCAATGAGCAGTTCTTC. It encodes CASSPTGTRGSNEQFF.

This clonotype was seen a few times. The rearrangement links TRBV5-1 to TRBJ2-5, with 11 bases lining up with TRBD2. V lost 6 bases and J lost 0; bases outside the gene matches: 7. The CDR3 consists of 16 residues. Germline-derived CDR1 and CDR2 are SGHRS and YFSETQ. The CDR3 bases are TGCGCCAGCATGACTAGCGGGGTGTGGTACCAAGAGACCCAGTACTTC. Protein sequence: CASMTSGVWYQETQYF.